This paragraph covers one T cell receptor (beta chain) sequence. Source study methods: From reference gene primer amplification, estimates of nucleated cell counts were derived. Repertoires were generated with immunoSEQ multiplex PCR, while TCRdb's copy carries only in-frame clones and drops some. That table furnishes V, J and clone size, whereas the DNA furnished D and trimming. The data contain 250,000 or so clones, 80% to 90% of them singletons. These data are taken from a study of blood T cell repertoires in COVID-19. On the study more broadly: Donors in the United States, Italy and Spain gave samples during acute or convalescent COVID-19. Sources were T cells, B-cell-depleted T cells, or PBMCs; the material itself was cDNA or gDNA.

Trimming cost V 7 bases and J 7 bases, with 17 bases left between them. The V gene's germline CDR1 is MNHEY and CDR2 SVGAGI. The CDR3 is made up of 14 amino acids. This rearrangement joins TRBV6-5 to TRBJ1-5; D gene uncertain. The sequenced sample was peripheral blood. This receptor was obtained from a man older than 75 with acute or convalescent COVID-19. CDR3 protein: CASIGGLNGQPQHF. CDR3 DNA sequence: TGTGCCAGCATAGGAGGACTAAATGGGCAGCCCCAGCATTTT.